Below, 2 T cell receptor beta chains from the same sample are listed, as sequenced in a study of blood T cells in healthy people across ages. A J-beta primer mix and a sample-barcoded 5' primer were used in a second PCR of about 7 to 12 cycles. MiXCR, applied by TCRdb to the 5' RACE reads, yields one record per CDR3 protein. The sample contains 800,000 to 1,300,000 distinct CDR3 sequences, 20% to 25% of which appear only once. The sample was also reused in another study, on T cells of mothers and their children.

Sequenced input: blood. The receptor set was obtained from a girl aged 2-10 years in good health.

A note on this clonotype: A read error may produce the germline difference seen at one junction end. This chain connects TRBV7-2 to TRBJ1-2, with D possibly TRBD1 on 5 matching bases. Germline V gives CDR1 SGHTA, CDR2 FQGNSA. CDR3 size: 16 residues. The CDR3 region has the DNA TGTGCCAGCAGCTTAAGTGGAACAGGCACCTCTTATGGCCACACCTTC. It translates to CASSLSGTGTSYGHTF.

A few counts support this clonotype. The rearrangement uses TRBV2 and TRBJ2-7; TRBD1 matches 8 bases. V shed 5 bases and J 5 bases; nucleotides not matched to a gene: 11. The CDR3 consists of 15 residues. Germline values: CDR1 SNHLY, CDR2 FYNNEI. In DNA, the CDR3 is TGTGCCAGCAGTCAAATAGACAGGGGCGAGGACGAGCAGTACTTC. Its protein is CASSQIDRGEDEQYF.